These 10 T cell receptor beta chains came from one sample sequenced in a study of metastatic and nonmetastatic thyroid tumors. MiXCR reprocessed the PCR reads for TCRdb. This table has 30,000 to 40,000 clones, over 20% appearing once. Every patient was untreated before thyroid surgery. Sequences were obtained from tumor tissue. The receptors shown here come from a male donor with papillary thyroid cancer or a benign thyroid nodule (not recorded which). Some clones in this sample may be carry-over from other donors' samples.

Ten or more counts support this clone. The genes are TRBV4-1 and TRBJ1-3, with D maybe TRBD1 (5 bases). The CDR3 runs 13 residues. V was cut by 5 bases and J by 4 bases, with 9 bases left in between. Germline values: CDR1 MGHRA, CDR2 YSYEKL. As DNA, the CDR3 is TGCGCCAGCAGCGGGACCATAGGAAACACCATATATTTT. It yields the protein CASSGTIGNTIYF.

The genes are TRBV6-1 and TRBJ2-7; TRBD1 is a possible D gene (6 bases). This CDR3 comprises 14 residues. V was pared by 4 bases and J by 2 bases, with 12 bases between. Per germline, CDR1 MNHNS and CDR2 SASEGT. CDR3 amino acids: CASSARTEAYEQYF. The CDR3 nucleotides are TGTGCCAGCAGTGCGAGGACAGAGGCCTACGAGCAGTACTTC.

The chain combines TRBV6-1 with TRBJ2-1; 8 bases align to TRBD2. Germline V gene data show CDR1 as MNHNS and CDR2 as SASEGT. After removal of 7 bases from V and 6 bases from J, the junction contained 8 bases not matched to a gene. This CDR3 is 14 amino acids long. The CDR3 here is CASILLADLNEQFF. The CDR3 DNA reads TGTGCCAGCATCCTACTAGCGGATCTCAATGAGCAGTTCTTC.

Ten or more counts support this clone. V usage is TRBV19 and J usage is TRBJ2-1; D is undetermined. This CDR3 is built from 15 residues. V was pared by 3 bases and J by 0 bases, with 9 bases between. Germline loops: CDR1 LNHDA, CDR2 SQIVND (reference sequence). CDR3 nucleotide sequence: TGTGCCAGTAGTATGAGCTCTAACTCCTACAATGAGCAGTTCTTC. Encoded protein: CASSMSSNSYNEQFF.

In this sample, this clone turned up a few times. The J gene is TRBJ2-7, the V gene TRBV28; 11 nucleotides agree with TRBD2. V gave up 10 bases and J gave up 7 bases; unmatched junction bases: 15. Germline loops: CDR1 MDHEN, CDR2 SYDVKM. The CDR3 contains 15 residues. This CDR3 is CANIPGLAVGEEQYF. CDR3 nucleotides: TGTGCCAACATCCCGGGACTAGCGGTAGGAGAAGAGCAGTACTTC.

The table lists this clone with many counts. In nucleotides, the CDR3 is TGTGCCAGCAGCTCAGCTACCTTCGGTGATACGCAGTATTTT. This sequence encodes CASSSATFGDTQYF. The rearrangement joins TRBV7-6 to TRBJ2-3; no definite D call. The V and J ends lost 4 bases and 6 bases respectively, with 14 bases between them. The CDR3 runs 14 residues. Germline V gene data show CDR1 as SGHVS and CDR2 as FNYEAQ.

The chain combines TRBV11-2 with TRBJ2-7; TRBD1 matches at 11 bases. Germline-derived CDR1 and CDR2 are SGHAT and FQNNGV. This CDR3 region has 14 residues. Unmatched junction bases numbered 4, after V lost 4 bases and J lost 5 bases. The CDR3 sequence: CASSWGDRGNEQYF. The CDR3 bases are TGTGCCAGCAGCTGGGGGGACAGGGGGAACGAGCAGTACTTC.

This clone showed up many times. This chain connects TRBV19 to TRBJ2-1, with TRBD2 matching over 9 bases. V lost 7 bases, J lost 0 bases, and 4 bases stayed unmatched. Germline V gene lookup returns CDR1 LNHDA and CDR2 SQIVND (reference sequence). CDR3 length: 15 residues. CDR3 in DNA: TGTGCCAGTACCTTTAGCGGGAGCTCCTACAATGAGCAGTTCTTC. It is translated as CASTFSGSSYNEQFF.

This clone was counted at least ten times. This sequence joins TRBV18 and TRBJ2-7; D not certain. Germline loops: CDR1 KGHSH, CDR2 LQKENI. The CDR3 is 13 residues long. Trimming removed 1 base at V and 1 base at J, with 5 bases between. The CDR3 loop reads CASSPRLSYEQYF. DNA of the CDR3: TGTGCCAGCTCACCACGGTTATCCTACGAGCAGTACTTC.

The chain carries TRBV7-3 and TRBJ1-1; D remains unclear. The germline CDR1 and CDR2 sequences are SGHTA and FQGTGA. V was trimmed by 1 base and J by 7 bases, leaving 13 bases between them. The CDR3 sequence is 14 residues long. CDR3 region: CASSLNAEGFEAFF. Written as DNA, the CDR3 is TGTGCCAGCAGCTTAAACGCTGAGGGATTTGAAGCTTTCTTT.